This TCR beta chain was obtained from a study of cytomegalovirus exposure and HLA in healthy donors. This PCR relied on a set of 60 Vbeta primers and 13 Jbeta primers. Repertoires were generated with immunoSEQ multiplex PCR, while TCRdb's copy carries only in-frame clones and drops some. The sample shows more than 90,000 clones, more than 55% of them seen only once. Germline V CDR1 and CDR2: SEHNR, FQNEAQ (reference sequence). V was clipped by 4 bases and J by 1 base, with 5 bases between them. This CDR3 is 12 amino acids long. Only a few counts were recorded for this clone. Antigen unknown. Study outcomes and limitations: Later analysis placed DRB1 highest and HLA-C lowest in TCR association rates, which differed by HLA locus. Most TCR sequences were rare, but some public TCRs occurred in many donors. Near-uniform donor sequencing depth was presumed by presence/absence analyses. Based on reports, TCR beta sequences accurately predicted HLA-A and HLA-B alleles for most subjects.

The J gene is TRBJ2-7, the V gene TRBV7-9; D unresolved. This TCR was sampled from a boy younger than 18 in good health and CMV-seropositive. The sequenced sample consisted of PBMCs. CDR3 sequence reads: CASSSVSYEQYF. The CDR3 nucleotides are TGTGCCAGCAGCTCGGTATCCTACGAGCAGTACTTC. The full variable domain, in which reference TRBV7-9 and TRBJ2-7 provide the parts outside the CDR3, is DTGVSQNPRHKITKRGQNVTFRCDPISEHNRLYWYRQTLGQGPEFLTYFQNEAQLEKSRLLSDRFSAERPKGSFSTLEIQRTEQGDSAMYLCASSSVSYEQYFGPGTRLTVT.